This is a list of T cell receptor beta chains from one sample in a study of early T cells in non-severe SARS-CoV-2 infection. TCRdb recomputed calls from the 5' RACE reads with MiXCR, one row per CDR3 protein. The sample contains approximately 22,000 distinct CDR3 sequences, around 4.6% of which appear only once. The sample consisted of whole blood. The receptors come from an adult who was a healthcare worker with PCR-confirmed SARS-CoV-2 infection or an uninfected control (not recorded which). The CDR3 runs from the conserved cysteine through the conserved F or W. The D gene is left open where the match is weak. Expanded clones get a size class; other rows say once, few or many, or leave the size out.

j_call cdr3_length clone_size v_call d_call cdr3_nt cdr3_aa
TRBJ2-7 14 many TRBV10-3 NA TGTGCCATCAGTGAGTCGGGGCAGAGCTACGAGCAGTACTTC CAISESGQSYEQYF
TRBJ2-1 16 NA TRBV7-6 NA TGTGCCAGCAGCCCAGAGACGGCCGGGAACAACAATGAGCAGTTCTTC CASSPETAGNNNEQFF
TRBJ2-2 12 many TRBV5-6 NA TGTGCCAGCAGCTTATGGGAGTTGGAGCTGTTTTTT CASSLWELELFF
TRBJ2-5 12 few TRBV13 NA TGTGCCAGCAAGGTTTTAGGAGAGACCCAGTACTTC CASKVLGETQYF
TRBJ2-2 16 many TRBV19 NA TGTGCCAGTAGTATAGATCGGGGCCAGCACACCGGGGAGCTGTTTTTT CASSIDRGQHTGELFF
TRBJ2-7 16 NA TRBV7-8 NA TGTGCCAGCAGCCCCGGGGAGCGCCGGGGGAATAGGGAGCAGTACTTC CASSPGERRGNREQYF
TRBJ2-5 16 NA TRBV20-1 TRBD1 TGCAGTGCTAGGAGCGACGGACAGGGGGCAGGGGAGACCCAGTACTTC CSARSDGQGAGETQYF
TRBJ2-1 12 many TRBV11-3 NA TGTGCCAGCAGCTTAGGGCAGGATGAGCAGTTCTTC CASSLGQDEQFF
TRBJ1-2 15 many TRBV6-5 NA TGTGCCAGCAGTTCCCCTCGTCGGTCCCTTCAGGGCTACACCTTC CASSSPRRSLQGYTF
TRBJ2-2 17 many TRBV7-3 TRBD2 TGTGCCAGCAGCCCGACGCGGACTAGCGGGGGGACCGGGGAGCTGTTTTTT CASSPTRTSGGTGELFF
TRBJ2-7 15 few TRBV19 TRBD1 TGTGCCAGTAGCCTCTCCCGGGACAGGGCCTACGAGCAGTACTTC CASSLSRDRAYEQYF
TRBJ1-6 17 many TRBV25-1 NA TGTGCCAGCAGTGAATACAGGGGAATGAACTATAATTCACCCCTCCACTTT CASSEYRGMNYNSPLHF
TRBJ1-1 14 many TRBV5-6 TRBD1 TGTGCCAGCAGCTTGACAGGGGCAAGCACTGAAGCTTTCTTT CASSLTGASTEAFF
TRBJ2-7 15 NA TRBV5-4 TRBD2 TGTGCCAGCAGCCGTCGGAGCGGGGGGGTTTGGGAGCAGTACTTC CASSRRSGGVWEQYF
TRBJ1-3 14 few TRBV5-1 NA TGCGCCAGCAGCGAGGGAAGGACTGGAAACACCATATATTTT CASSEGRTGNTIYF
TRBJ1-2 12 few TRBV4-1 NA TGCGCCAGCAGCCAAGCTCGGTATGGCTACACCTTC CASSQARYGYTF
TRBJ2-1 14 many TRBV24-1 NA TGTGCCACCAGTGATTTTCGACAGGCATCTGAGCAGTTCTTC CATSDFRQASEQFF
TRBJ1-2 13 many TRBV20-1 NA TGCAGTGCTAGAGTTTGGGGGACGGATGGCTACACCTTC CSARVWGTDGYTF
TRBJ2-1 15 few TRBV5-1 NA TGCGCCAGCAGCTTGGTTCCTGACAGGAACAATGAGCAGTTCTTC CASSLVPDRNNEQFF
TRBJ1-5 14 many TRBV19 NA TGTGCCAGTAGTATCTCGGGGGGGAACCAGCCCCAGCATTTT CASSISGGNQPQHF
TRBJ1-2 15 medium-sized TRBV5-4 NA TGTGCCAGCAGCTTGGTGAGGGGAGGTGACTATGGCTACACCTTC CASSLVRGGDYGYTF
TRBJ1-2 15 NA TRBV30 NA TGTGCCTGGAGGGTCCAAGACAGAACCCGTCGGGGCTACACCTTC CAWRVQDRTRRGYTF
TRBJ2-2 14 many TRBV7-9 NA TGTGCCAGCAGCTTAACTGCTAACACCGGGGAGCTGTTTTTT CASSLTANTGELFF
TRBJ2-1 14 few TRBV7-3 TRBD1 TGTGCCAGCAGCTATAGGACAGGGTCCAATGAGCAGTTCTTC CASSYRTGSNEQFF
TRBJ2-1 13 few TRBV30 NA TGTGCCTGGAGTACTCTCGGCGGGGTAACGCAGTTCTTC CAWSTLGGVTQFF
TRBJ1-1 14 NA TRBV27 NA TGTGCCAGCAGGGCGCAGGTTCAGAACACTGAAGCTTCCTTT CASRAQVQNTEASF
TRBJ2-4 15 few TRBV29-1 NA TGCAGCGTTGAAGATCTGGCGATAGCCAAAAACATTCAGTACTTC CSVEDLAIAKNIQYF
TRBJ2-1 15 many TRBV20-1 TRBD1 TGCAGTGCTACCACGGGACAGGGGAACTACAATGAGCAGTTCTTC CSATTGQGNYNEQFF
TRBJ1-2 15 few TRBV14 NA TGTGCCAGCAGCCATAGTGCCGGGACGGTTTATGGCTACACCTTC CASSHSAGTVYGYTF
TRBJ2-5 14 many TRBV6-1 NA TGTGCCAGCAGTGAAAATAGCAGAAAGGAGACCCAGTACTTC CASSENSRKETQYF
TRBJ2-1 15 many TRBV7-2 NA TGTGCCAGCAGCGCAAGCACAAGCTCCTACAATGAGCAGTTCTTC CASSASTSSYNEQFF
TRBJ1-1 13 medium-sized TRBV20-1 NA TGCAGTGCTAGTAAGGGTCGGTACACTGAAGCTTTCTTT CSASKGRYTEAFF
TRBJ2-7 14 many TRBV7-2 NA TGTGCCAGCAGCTTAGGGCGGGCCGCATACGAGCAGTACTTC CASSLGRAAYEQYF
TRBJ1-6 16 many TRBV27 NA TGTGCCAGCAGTTTGATGTGGAGCTCCTATAATTCACCCCTCCACTTT CASSLMWSSYNSPLHF
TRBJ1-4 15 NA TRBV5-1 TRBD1 TGCGCCAGCAGGATCACAGGGGAGACAAATGAAAAACTGTTTTTT CASRITGETNEKLFF
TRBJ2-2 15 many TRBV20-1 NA TGCAGTGCTAGAGAGCAGAAACGGTTCACCGGGGAGCTGTTTTTT CSAREQKRFTGELFF
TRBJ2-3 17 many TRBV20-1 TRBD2 TGCAGTGCTATACCCTCGGACCAGCGGGGTGGGCGGGATACGCAGTATTTT CSAIPSDQRGGRDTQYF
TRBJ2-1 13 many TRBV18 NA TGTGCCAGCTCACAGGACGTATACAATGAGCAGTTCTTC CASSQDVYNEQFF
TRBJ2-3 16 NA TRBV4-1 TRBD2 TGCGCCAGCAGCGCTACCGAGCGGGGGGGCGCAGATACGCAGTATTTT CASSATERGGADTQYF
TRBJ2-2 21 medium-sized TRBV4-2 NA TGTGCCAGCAGCCAAGATAGACTCTTTGGGGTGGGTGGAGGTAACACCGGGGAGCTGTTTTTT CASSQDRLFGVGGGNTGELFF
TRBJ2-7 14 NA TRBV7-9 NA TGTGCCAGCAGCCTAACAGGGAATTCTAACGAGCAGTACTTC CASSLTGNSNEQYF
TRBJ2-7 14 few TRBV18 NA TGTGCCAGCTCTCGGGGGGCCGTAACCTACGAGCAGTACTTC CASSRGAVTYEQYF
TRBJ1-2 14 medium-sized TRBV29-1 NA TGCAGCGTTGACGACGGGAAAGCTAACTATGGCTACACCTTC CSVDDGKANYGYTF
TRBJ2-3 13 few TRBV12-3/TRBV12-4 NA TGTGCCAGCACCTCTATGGACACAGATACGCAGTATTTT CASTSMDTDTQYF
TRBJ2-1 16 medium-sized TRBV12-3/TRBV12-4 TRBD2 TGTGCCAGCAGTTTAGATCGCGGGGGGGCCATTAATGAGCAGTTCTTC CASSLDRGGAINEQFF
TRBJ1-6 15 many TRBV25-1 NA TGTGCCAGCAGTGAAGACTACTTGGGTGATTCACCCCTCCACTTT CASSEDYLGDSPLHF
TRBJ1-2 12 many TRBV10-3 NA TGTGCCATCAGTGAGTCACGGTATGGCTACACCTTC CAISESRYGYTF